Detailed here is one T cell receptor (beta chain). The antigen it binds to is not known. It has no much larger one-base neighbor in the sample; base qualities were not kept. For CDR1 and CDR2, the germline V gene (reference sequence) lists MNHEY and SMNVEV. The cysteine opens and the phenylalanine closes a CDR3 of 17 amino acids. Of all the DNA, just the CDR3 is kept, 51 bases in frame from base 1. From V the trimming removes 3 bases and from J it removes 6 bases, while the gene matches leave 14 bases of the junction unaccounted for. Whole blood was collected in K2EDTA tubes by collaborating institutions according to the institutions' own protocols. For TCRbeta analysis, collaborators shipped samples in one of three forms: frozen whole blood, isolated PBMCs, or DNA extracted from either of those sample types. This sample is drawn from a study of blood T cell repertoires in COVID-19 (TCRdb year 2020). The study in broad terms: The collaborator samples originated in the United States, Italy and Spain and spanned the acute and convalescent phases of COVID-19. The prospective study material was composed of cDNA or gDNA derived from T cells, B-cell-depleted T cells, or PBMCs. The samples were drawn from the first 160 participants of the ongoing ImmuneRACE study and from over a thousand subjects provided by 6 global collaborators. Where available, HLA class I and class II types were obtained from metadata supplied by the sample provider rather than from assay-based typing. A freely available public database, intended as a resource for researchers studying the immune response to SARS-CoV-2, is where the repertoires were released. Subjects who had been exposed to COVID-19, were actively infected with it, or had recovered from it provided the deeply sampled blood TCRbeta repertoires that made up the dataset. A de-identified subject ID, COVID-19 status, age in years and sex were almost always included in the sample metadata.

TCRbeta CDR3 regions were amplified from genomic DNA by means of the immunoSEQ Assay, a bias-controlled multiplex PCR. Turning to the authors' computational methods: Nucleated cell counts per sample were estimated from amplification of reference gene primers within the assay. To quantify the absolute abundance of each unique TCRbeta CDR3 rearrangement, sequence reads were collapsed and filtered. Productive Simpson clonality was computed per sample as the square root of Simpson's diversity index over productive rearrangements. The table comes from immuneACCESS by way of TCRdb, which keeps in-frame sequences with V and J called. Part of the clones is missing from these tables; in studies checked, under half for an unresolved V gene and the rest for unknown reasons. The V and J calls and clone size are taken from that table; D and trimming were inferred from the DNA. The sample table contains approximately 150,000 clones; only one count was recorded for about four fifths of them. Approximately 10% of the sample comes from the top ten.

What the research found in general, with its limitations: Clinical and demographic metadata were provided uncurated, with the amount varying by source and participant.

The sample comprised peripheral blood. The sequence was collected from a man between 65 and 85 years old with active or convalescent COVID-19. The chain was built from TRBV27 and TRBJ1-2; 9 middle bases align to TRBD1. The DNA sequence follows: TGTGCCAGCAGTTTTCTAGGGACAGGGAAGGGAAAAAATGGCTACACCTTC. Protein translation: CASSFLGTGKGKNGYTF.